This T cell receptor (beta chain) was profiled in a study of blood T cell repertoires in COVID-19. The CDR3 contains 13 residues. The ends were cut back, 5 bases at V and 3 bases at J, with 10 bases in the middle. Sequencing used immunoSEQ multiplex PCR; TCRdb keeps in-frame clones, though not all of them. The profile shows some 150,000 clones, over 80% of them singletons. Exposed study participants had met a COVID-19 case within 2 weeks before entry. The rearrangement uses TRBV12-3 or TRBV12-4 and TRBJ1-2; tentative D call: TRBD1 (6 bases). The sequenced sample was PBMCs or T cells enriched from blood (not recorded which). This sequence was found in a woman aged 45-59 years who had been exposed to COVID-19. The CDR3 reads CASSPQGDYGYTF. The CDR3 DNA reads TGTGCCAGCAGTCCACAGGGTGACTATGGCTACACCTTC.